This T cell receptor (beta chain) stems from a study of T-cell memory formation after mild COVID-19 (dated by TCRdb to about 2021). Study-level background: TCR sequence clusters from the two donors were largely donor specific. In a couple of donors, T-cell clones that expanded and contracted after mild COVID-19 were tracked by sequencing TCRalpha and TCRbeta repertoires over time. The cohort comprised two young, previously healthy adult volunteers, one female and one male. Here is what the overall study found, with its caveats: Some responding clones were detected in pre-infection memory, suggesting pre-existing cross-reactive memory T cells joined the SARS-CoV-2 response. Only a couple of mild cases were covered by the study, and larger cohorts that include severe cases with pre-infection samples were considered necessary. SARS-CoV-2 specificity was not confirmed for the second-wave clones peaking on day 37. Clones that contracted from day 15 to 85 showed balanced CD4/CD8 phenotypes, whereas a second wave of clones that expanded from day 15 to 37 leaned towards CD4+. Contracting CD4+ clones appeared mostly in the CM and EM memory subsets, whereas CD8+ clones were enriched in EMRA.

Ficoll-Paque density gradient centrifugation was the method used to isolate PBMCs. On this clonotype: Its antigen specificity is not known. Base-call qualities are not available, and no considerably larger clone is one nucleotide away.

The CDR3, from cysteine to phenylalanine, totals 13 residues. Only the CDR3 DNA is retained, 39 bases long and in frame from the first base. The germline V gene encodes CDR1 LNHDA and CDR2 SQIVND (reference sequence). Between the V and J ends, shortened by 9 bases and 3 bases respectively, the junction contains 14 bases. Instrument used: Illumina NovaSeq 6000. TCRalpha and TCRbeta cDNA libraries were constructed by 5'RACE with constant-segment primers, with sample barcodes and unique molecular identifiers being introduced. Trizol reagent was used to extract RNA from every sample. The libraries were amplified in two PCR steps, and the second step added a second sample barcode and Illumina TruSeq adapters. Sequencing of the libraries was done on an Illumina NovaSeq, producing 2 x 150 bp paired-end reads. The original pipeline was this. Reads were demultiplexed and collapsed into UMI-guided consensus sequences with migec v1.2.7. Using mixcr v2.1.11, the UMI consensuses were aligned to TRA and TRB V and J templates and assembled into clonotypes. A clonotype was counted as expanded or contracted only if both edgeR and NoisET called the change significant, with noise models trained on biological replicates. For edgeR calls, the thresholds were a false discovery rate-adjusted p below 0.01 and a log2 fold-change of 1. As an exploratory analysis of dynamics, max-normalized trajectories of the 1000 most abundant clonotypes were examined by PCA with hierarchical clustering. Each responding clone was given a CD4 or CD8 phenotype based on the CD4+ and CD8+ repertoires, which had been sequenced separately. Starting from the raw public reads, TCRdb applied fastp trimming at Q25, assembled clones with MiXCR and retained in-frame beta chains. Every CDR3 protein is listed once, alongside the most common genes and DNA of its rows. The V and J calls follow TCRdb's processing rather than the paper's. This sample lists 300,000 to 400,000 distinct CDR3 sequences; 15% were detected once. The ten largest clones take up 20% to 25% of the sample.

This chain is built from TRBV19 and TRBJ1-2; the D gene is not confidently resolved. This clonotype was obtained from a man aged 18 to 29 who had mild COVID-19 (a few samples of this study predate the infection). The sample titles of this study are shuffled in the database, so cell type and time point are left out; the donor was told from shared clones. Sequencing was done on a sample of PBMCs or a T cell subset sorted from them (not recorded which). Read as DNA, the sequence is TGTGCCAGCCACCCCCTGGGCCACTATGGCTACACCTTC. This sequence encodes CASHPLGHYGYTF.